Sequencing of this T cell receptor beta chain was carried out in a study of OX40 agonist ivuxolimab in advanced cancers. Sequenced by immunoSEQ multiplex PCR; TCRdb stores in-frame clones only, minus some. The sample has fewer than 95,000 clones; around nine tenths are singletons. A word on this clone: What it recognizes is unknown.

V was pared by 0 bases and J by 6 bases, with 14 bases of the junction left unmatched. Germline V gene data show CDR1 as SGHRS and CDR2 as YFSETQ. The CDR3 length is 18 residues. Whole-study findings and limits: The antigens recognized by the expanded peripheral T cells, that is their antigen specificity, were not determined.

The V gene is TRBV5-1, the J gene TRBJ2-3; 9 nucleotides agree with TRBD2. Sequenced here: CD4+ or CD8+ T cells sorted from blood, sampled in a trial of the OX40 agonist ivuxolimab. This clonotype was sampled from an adult with an advanced solid tumor such as melanoma, head and neck, liver or kidney cancer. DNA for the CDR3: TGCGCCAGCAGCTTGGAGAAAATCGGCGGGAGGGCCGGGGATACGCAGTATTTT. Translating gives CASSLEKIGGRAGDTQYF.